This record looks at one T cell receptor beta chain sequence and its context. The sample carries other DNA sequences with the same CDR3. This entry is derived from a study of shared clonotypes between healthy human individuals. Trimming at V came to 2 bases and at J to 0 bases, leaving 1 base not matched to a gene. The germline gives CDR1 SGHRS, CDR2 YFSETQ. This CDR3 has 16 amino acids. Sequencing was performed with immunoSEQ multiplex PCR; in TCRdb, only in-frame clones are kept and a portion is missing. The sample has about 1.5 million clones; approximately 97% are singletons. This clonotype was obtained from a man aged 30 to 45 in good health. Input material: naive CD4+ T cells sorted from blood. Stated subset: CD45RA+ positively selected. The chain employs TRBV5-1 and TRBJ2-3, with 12 bases fitting TRBD2. The CDR3 sequence is CASSLGTSGSTDTQYF. The DNA for the CDR3 is TGCGCCAGCAGCTTAGGGACTAGCGGGAGCACAGATACGCAGTATTTT. The whole variable domain, filled in from reference TRBV5-1 and TRBJ2-3, reads KAGVTQTPRYLIKTRGQQVTLSCSPISGHRSVSWYQQTPGQGLQFLFEYFSETQRNKGNFPGRFSGRQFSNSRSEMNVSTLELGDSALYLCASSLGTSGSTDTQYFGPGTRLTVL.